This entry lists 10 T cell receptor beta chains sequenced from one sample in a study of blood T cells in healthy people across ages. A second PCR of roughly 7 to 11 cycles used a sample-barcoded 5' primer and a J-beta primer mix. TCRdb passed the 5' RACE reads through MiXCR, listing each CDR3 protein once. The sample lists about 1.4 million distinct CDR3 sequences, approximately 63% seen once, with over 5.5% in the top ten. Material for sequencing was blood. The origin of the receptors is a man between 18 and 29 years old in good health.

This chain links TRBV20-1 with TRBJ2-5, with 7 bases that match TRBD2. CDR1 and CDR2 from the germline V gene are DFQATT and SNEGSKA (reference sequence). This CDR3 is built from 15 residues. V was pared by 2 bases and J by 1 base, with 7 bases of the junction left unmatched. The CDR3 spells CSARPRDYLQETQYF. CDR3 bases: TGCAGTGCTAGACCCAGGGACTACCTCCAAGAGACCCAGTACTTC.

This clonotype has just a few counts. V is TRBV6-2 or TRBV6-3 and J is TRBJ2-1; 8 bases map to TRBD1. The junction had 7 bases not matched to a gene; V was cut back by 2 bases and J by 7 bases. Germline V CDR1 and CDR2: MNHEY, SVGEGT. This CDR3 is 15 amino acids long. CDR3 coding DNA: TGTGCCAGCAGTTACGGGCAGGGGGCTGGAAATGAGCAGTTCTTC. Protein sequence: CASSYGQGAGNEQFF.

In its sample, this clonotype was seen a few times. This chain uses TRBV4-1 with TRBJ2-7; D not certain. The CDR3 is 14 residues long. Trimming pared 4 bases from V and 0 bases from J, leaving 10 bases between. Germline V gene data show CDR1 as MGHRA and CDR2 as YSYEKL. CDR3 residues: CASSPSKGSYEQYF. In DNA, the CDR3 is TGCGCCAGCAGCCCAAGTAAGGGCTCCTACGAGCAGTACTTC.

The chain has TRBV12-3 or TRBV12-4 and TRBJ2-7; no clear D. The V end was cut by 3 bases, the J end by 7 bases, with 16 bases between. The CDR3 runs to 14 residues. CDR3 amino acids: CASSLSEQAWEQYF. Here the CDR3 DNA reads TGTGCCAGCAGTTTGTCCGAGCAAGCGTGGGAGCAGTACTTC.

A single count supports this clonotype. The J gene is TRBJ2-5, the V gene TRBV2; D not resolved. V gave up 6 bases and J gave up 0 bases, with 14 bases separating them. This CDR3 is built from 15 residues. In germline, CDR1 is SNHLY, CDR2 FYNNEI. CDR3 sequence: CASRERTLNQETQYF. The CDR3 DNA follows: TGTGCCAGCAGGGAACGGACGTTGAACCAAGAGACCCAGTACTTC.

This clonotype was counted only a few times. V usage is TRBV6-5 and J usage is TRBJ2-1; TRBD2 might be the D (5 bases). Germline CDR1 MNHEY, CDR2 SVGAGI. This CDR3 comprises 12 residues. Deletions cut 2 bases from V and 10 bases from J, with 9 bases between. DNA for the CDR3: TGTGCCAGCAGTTACCCCAGAGGGGAGCAGTTCTTC. It encodes CASSYPRGEQFF.

The J gene is TRBJ2-1, the V gene TRBV25-1; D remains unclear. The germline V and J ends were trimmed by 0 bases and 9 bases, with 3 bases remaining between them. The CDR3 contains 11 residues. The germline CDR1 and CDR2 sequences are MGHDK and SYGVNS. In DNA, the CDR3 is TGTGCCAGCAGTGAATATATTGAGCAGTTCTTC. It translates to CASSEYIEQFF.

This clonotype was detected a few times. This chain links TRBV5-1 with TRBJ2-7; 10 nucleotides align to TRBD2. V was pared by 6 bases and J by 7 bases, with 16 bases of the junction left unmatched. The CDR3 has 16 amino acids. Germline CDR1 reads SGHRS; CDR2 reads YFSETQ. Here the CDR3 reads CASTLALAGELMEQYF. DNA for the CDR3: TGCGCCAGCACGCTTGCTCTAGCGGGGGAGTTGATGGAGCAGTACTTC.

The chain joins TRBV28 to TRBJ2-7, with 9 bases matching TRBD1. Trimming removed 6 bases from V and 1 base from J; junction bases left unmatched: 4. Germline lookup yields CDR1 MDHEN and CDR2 SYDVKM. This CDR3 contains 14 residues. CDR3 sequence: CASRRQGDSYEQYF. CDR3 in DNA: TGTGCCAGCAGGCGACAGGGGGATTCCTACGAGCAGTACTTC.

The V call is TRBV2, the J call TRBJ2-7; 11 positions agree with TRBD2. CDR3 length: 15 amino acids. The germline CDR1 and CDR2 sequences are SNHLY and FYNNEI. Trimming cost V 8 bases and J 0 bases; bases outside gene matches: 6. The chain's CDR3 is CASASTSGSSYEQYF. CDR3 in DNA: TGTGCCAGCGCTTCAACTAGCGGGAGCTCCTACGAGCAGTACTTC. The whole variable domain, filled in from reference TRBV2 and TRBJ2-7, reads EPEVTQTPSHQVTQMGQEVILRCVPISNHLYFYWYRQILGQKVEFLVSFYNNEISEKSEIFDDQFSVERPDGSNFTLKIRSTKLEDSAMYFCASASTSGSSYEQYFGPGTRLTVT.